This T cell receptor (beta chain) was obtained from a study of blood T cell repertoires in COVID-19. The overall study: Sites across the United States, Italy and Spain contributed samples from acute and convalescent COVID-19.

Methods used by the authors: Using reference gene primer amplification, nucleated cell counts were estimated. The method was immunoSEQ multiplex PCR; TCRdb's version includes in-frame clones alone and lacks a portion of them. D and trimming were read from the DNA, whereas the V and J calls and clone size are those reported in that table. The data hold about 87,000 clones, with 87% observed a single time. Germline assignment: CDR1 SGHTA and CDR2 FQGTGA. The CDR3 extends over 12 amino acids. Trimming took off 2 bases at V and 8 bases at J, with 6 bases between the two ends. The genes are TRBV7-3 and TRBJ2-2; D is perhaps TRBD2 (6 bases). The receptor comes from a human donor with acute or convalescent COVID-19. The donor label of this sample is uncertain. The specimen was peripheral blood. The DNA of the CDR3 is TGTGCCAGCAGCTTACTAGCGGGGGAGCTGTTTTTT. Its protein is CASSLLAGELFF.